A selection of T cell receptor beta chains follows, all from one sample in a study of CD8 T cells in Susac syndrome. TCRdb independently ran MiXCR on the immunoSEQ multiplex PCR reads; one entry per CDR3 protein. This sample has 150,000 to 200,000 distinct CDR3 sequences, with over 85% found just once. What was sequenced was CD4+ T cells from PBMCs. These receptors all come from a human donor in good health. Both conserved end residues are part of each CDR3. A D gene is named only where the DNA matches it firmly. Part of the rows lack a size; the others show once, few, many or a class for expanded clones.

>TRBV9|.|.|TRBJ2-5
TGTGCCAGCAGCGATACCCCCTCCTCCAGGACCCAGTACTTC
CASSDTPSSRTQYF
>TRBV7-9|.|once|TRBJ1-1
TGTGCCAGCAGCTTATGGGACAAAGGAGGTCCTGAAGCTTTCTTT
CASSLWDKGGPEAFF
>TRBV9|.|.|TRBJ1-1
TGTGCCAGCAGCGTAGGAAGTACAGGGAGGAACACTGAAGCTTTCTTT
CASSVGSTGRNTEAFF
>TRBV6-6|.|.|TRBJ1-1
TGTGCCAGCAGCCAATTAGAAGCTTTCTTT
CASSQLEAFF
>TRBV28|TRBD1|.|TRBJ1-6
TGTGCCAGCCAGGGGGCGGGAAATTCACCCCTCCACTTT
CASQGAGNSPLHF
>TRBV7-9|.|.|TRBJ2-2
TGTGCCAGCAGCACTAGTTCCGGGGAGCTGTTTTTT
CASSTSSGELFF
>TRBV29-1|.|.|TRBJ2-3
TGCAGCGTTGAACAGTATTCAGATACGCAGTATTTT
CSVEQYSDTQYF
>TRBV7-8|.|.|TRBJ2-1
TGTGCCAGCAGCCGCGAGCGGGAGCAGTTCTTC
CASSREREQFF
>TRBV13|.|.|TRBJ2-6
TGTGCCAGCAGCTTATGGGGAAAAAACAGTGCAATCTCTGGGGCCAACGTCCTGACTTTC
CASSLWGKNSAISGANVLTF
>TRBV4-2|.|few|TRBJ1-5
TGTGCCAGCAGCCAAGTTGGGGGGACTGGCAATCAGCCCCAGCATTTT
CASSQVGGTGNQPQHF
>TRBV25-1|TRBD2|.|TRBJ2-3
TGTGCCAGCAGTGAAATAGCGGGGTCCACAGATACGCAGTATTTT
CASSEIAGSTDTQYF
>TRBV20-1|.|.|TRBJ2-3
TGCAGTGCTAGTACTAGGTCCACAGATACGCAGTATTTT
CSASTRSTDTQYF
>TRBV5-1|.|.|TRBJ1-6
TGCGCCAGCAGCCCGGACAGCGTTAATTCACCCCTCCACTTT
CASSPDSVNSPLHF
>TRBV11-2|.|.|TRBJ2-3
TGTGCCAGCACCCAAAGGGCAGGGAAGTATCGTGGAGATACGCAGTATTTT
CASTQRAGKYRGDTQYF
>TRBV7-9|.|.|TRBJ2-5
TGTGCCAGCAGCTTTAGCTACCAAGAGACCCAGTACTTC
CASSFSYQETQYF
>TRBV9|.|once|TRBJ1-2
TGTGCCAGCAGCGAATGGGTAACACCCAGGGGAAACTATGGCTACACCTTC
CASSEWVTPRGNYGYTF
>TRBV5-6|.|.|TRBJ1-2
TGTGCCAGCAGCGAGACAGTTAACTATGGCTACACCTTC
CASSETVNYGYTF
>TRBV24-1|.|.|TRBJ1-1
TGTGCCACCAGTGACTCAGGACGGACGAACACTGAAGCTTTCTTT
CATSDSGRTNTEAFF
>TRBV6-5|.|.|TRBJ1-2
TGTGCCAGCAGTTACGGGGGGCTTGGCTACACCTTC
CASSYGGLGYTF
>TRBV30|.|.|TRBJ1-2
TGTGCCTGGAGTGTAAAGGGCGCCAGTGGCTACACCTTC
CAWSVKGASGYTF
>TRBV6-5|.|.|TRBJ1-2
TGTGCCAGCAGTTACGGGCAGAATGGCTACACCTTC
CASSYGQNGYTF
>TRBV28|.|.|TRBJ1-4
TGTGCCAGCAGTTTAAGTCGCGGTGGGCTGTTTTTT
CASSLSRGGLFF
>TRBV29-1|TRBD2|once|TRBJ2-2
TGCAGCGCCGTCCCTAGCGGCACCGGGGAGCTGTTTTTT
CSAVPSGTGELFF
>TRBV6-2/TRBV6-3|.|.|TRBJ1-5
TGTGCCAGCAGTTACGATATTGTTGTGGGACAAAGCAATCAGCCCCAGCATTTT
CASSYDIVVGQSNQPQHF
>TRBV29-1|.|.|TRBJ1-5
TGCAGCGCAAGGGGGGGGATGAGTCAGCCCCAGCATTTT
CSARGGMSQPQHF
>TRBV5-1|.|.|TRBJ2-2
TGCGCCAGCAGCTTGGGGGTTAATATGAACACCGGGGAGCTGTTTTTT
CASSLGVNMNTGELFF
>TRBV28|.|once|TRBJ2-2
TGTGCCAGCAGTACTTCAGGGATAGGGGTACGGGGCACCGGGGAGCTGTTTTTT
CASSTSGIGVRGTGELFF
>TRBV14|TRBD1|.|TRBJ2-7
TGTGCCAGCAGCCAACACACCCAGGGGGTCGAGCAGTACTTC
CASSQHTQGVEQYF
>TRBV20-1|.|.|TRBJ2-5
TGCAGTGCTGAGCCAAATGTGGGGAGGCCACCAGAGACCCAGTACTTC
CSAEPNVGRPPETQYF
>TRBV2|TRBD1|.|TRBJ1-5
TGTGCCAGCCGCGGACAGGACAATCAGCCCCAGCATTTT
CASRGQDNQPQHF
>TRBV20-1|.|.|TRBJ2-2
TGCAGTGCTACCGGGACACCGACCGGGGAGCTGTTTTTT
CSATGTPTGELFF
>TRBV19|TRBD1|once|TRBJ1-1
TGTGCCAGTAGTATCGGGACAGGGACTAGTGAAGCTTTCTTT
CASSIGTGTSEAFF
>TRBV6-2/TRBV6-3|.|.|TRBJ2-2
TGTGCCAGCAGGGCTCTGGGGGAGAACACCGGGGAGCTGTTTTTT
CASRALGENTGELFF
>TRBV3-1|.|.|TRBJ2-7
TGTGCCAGCAGCCGGGGTCAGAACTCCTACGAGCAGTACTTC
CASSRGQNSYEQYF
>TRBV6-5|.|.|TRBJ2-2
TGTGCCAGCAGTTACGAGCCTAGGAACACCGGGGAGCTGTTTTTT
CASSYEPRNTGELFF
>TRBV5-1|.|.|TRBJ1-6
TGCGCCAGCAGCCCTACCGTGAGTGTCGATAATTCACCCCTCCACTTT
CASSPTVSVDNSPLHF